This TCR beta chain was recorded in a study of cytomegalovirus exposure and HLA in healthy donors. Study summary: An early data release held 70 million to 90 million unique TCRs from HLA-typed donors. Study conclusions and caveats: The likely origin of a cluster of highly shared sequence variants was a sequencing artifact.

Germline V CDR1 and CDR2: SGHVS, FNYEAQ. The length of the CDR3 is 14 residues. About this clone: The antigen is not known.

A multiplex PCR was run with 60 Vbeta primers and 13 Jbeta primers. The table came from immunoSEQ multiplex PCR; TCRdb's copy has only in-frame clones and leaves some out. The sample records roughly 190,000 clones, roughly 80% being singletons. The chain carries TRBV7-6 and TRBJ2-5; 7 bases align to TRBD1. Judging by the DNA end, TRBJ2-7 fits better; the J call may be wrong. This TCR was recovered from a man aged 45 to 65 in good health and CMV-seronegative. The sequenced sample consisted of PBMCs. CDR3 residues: CASSIRQGTYEQYF. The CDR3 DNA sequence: TGTGCCAGCAGCATCCGACAGGGTACCTACGAGCAGTACTTC.